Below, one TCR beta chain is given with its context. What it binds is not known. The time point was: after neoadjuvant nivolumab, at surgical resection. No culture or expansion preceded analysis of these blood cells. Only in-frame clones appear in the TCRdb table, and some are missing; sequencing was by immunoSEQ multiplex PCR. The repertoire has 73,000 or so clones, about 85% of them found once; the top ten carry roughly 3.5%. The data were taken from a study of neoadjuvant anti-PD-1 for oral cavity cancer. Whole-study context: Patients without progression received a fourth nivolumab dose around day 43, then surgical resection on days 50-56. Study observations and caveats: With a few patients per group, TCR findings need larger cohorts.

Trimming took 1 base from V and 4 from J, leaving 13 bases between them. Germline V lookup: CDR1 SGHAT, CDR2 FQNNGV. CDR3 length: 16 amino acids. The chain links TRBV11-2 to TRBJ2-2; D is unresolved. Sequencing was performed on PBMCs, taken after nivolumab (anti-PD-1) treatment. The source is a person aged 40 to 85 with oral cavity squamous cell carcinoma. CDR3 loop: CASSLGGHSGTGELFF. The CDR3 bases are TGTGCCAGCAGCTTAGGAGGTCACTCGGGCACCGGGGAGCTGTTTTTT.